This note documents a single TCR beta chain sequence. Its antigen is not known. Repertoires were generated with immunoSEQ multiplex PCR, while TCRdb's copy carries only in-frame clones and drops some. The repertoire has about 50,000 clones, roughly 80% of them found once; the top ten carry about 0.42%. This CDR3 region has 11 residues. Trimming left V 2 bases short and J 7 bases short, with 3 bases between. Germline lookup yields CDR1 SGHRS and CDR2 YFSETQ. This entry belongs to a study of graft-versus-host responses after intestinal transplantation. The sample in question was unstimulated CD4+ T cells sorted from spleen or lymph node cells, obtained before transplant. The rearrangement links TRBV5-1 to TRBJ2-2, with D unclear. The receptor comes from a human donor who was the organ donor for an intestinal transplant. The CDR3, as DNA: TGCGCCAGCAGCTTAGACGGGGAGCTGTTTTTT. Residues: CASSLDGELFF. Full variable domain (rest looked up from reference TRBV5-1 and TRBJ2-2): KAGVTQTPRYLIKTRGQQVTLSCSPISGHRSVSWYQQTPGQGLQFLFEYFSETQRNKGNFPGRFSGRQFSNSRSEMNVSTLELGDSALYLCASSLDGELFFGEGSRLTVL.